The sequence of this TCR beta chain was determined in a study of blood T cells in healthy people across ages (dated by TCRdb to about 2015). Broadly, across the study: In model experiments, roughly one uniquely barcoded TCR beta cDNA molecule per two T cells was captured by template switching. The study measured age-related changes in TCR beta repertoire diversity using deep sequencing normalized with unique cDNA molecular identifiers. The donors were divided into four age groups: young (average around 16 years), middle-aged (approximately 42), aged (about 61) and long-lived (82). Donors of different ages were randomly distributed across sequencing lanes to avoid experimental bias. Using the same blood draw, the study looked at two additional independent replicas of 1 million unique cDNA reads for two donors, one aged 18 to 30 and the other aged 80 or older.

Systemically healthy Caucasian individuals from Russia, roughly 40 in total and aged about 6 to 90 years, were included as donors. Each donor gave 9.5 to 10 milliliters of peripheral blood, drawn into EDTA-treated Vacutainer tubes. Ficoll-Paque density-gradient centrifugation was used to isolate PBMCs, with at least 6 million per sample. Trizol reagent was used to extract total RNA from PBMCs, with at least 6 micrograms per sample. The percentages of naive CD45RAhigh/CD27high T cells were determined by flow cytometry on a PBMC aliquot from every donor. A remark on this clonotype: Which antigen it targets is not known. Base qualities are not at hand, and no much larger clone is one base apart.

Library construction relied on 5' RACE. The instrument given in TCRdb is Illumina HiSeq 2500. A second PCR of 7 to 11 cycles was performed with a sample-barcoded 5' primer and a J-beta primer mix. A unique molecular identifier was introduced onto each TCR beta cDNA molecule by a template-switch 5' adaptor carrying 12 random nucleotides. At least 3 million CDR3-containing paired-end reads were obtained from each sample. First-strand cDNA was synthesized from all RNA with the Mint cDNA synthesis kit, primed by a TRBC-specific oligonucleotide. After uracil-DNA glycosylase treatment, a first 18-cycle PCR used universal primers M1SS and BC2_uni_R on all cDNA. On the study's bioinformatics: For normalization, 1 million high-quality reads, each with a distinct molecular identifier, were randomly selected from each sample. Instead of being binned into consensus sequences, reads with shared molecular identifiers were discarded. MiTCR, set to a Q25 quality threshold and the strictest error-elimination algorithm, was used for CDR3 identification, clonotype clustering and error correction. A nonparametric unseen species model with Euler transformation was used to estimate a lower bound on total TCR beta diversity. TCRdb passed the public sequencing reads through fastp at Q25 and MiXCR, retaining productive beta sequences. Rows are combined by CDR3 protein, so each entry shows the most common genes and DNA. The V and J calls follow TCRdb's processing rather than the paper's. A total of 700,000 to 950,000 distinct CDR3 sequences appear in this sample, roughly 64% of them only once. About 20% of the sample is held by the ten biggest clonotypes.

Study-wide conclusions, independent of this receptor: Estimates of total diversity based on one million sequenced T cells were regarded as lower bounds and as underestimates. Because profiling used bulk unsorted PBMCs, naive and antigen-experienced compartments could not be compared conclusively. Observed TCR beta diversity correlated strongly with the percentage of naive T cells measured by flow cytometry. As age increased, observed TCR beta diversity per million T cells dropped in a roughly linear way, and a significant reduction was already evident by age 40. Compared with the aged group, the long-lived group had more naive CD4+ T cells, fewer expanded clones and increased TCR diversity, suggesting age selection. The CMV infection status of donors was not known, potentially confounding age-related changes in expanded clonotypes.

From a lookup of the germline V gene (reference sequence), CDR1 and CDR2 are MNHEY and SMNVEV. The CDR3 starts with the cysteine, ends with the phenylalanine, and has 13 residues. Kept here is only the CDR3 DNA, which spans 39 bases and is read in frame from base 1. This clonotype was obtained from a man aged 30 to 45 in good health. The sequencing input was blood. The rearrangement joined TRBV27 to TRBJ2-5; a tentative D match to TRBD2 spans 5 bases. The J call is in doubt because the DNA end fits TRBJ2-7 better. The DNA sequence is given as TGTGCCAGCAGAGAGAGGCGGGTGAGCGAGCAGTACTTC. Translated, it gives CASRERRVSEQYF.